The 23 T cell receptor beta chains below were found in one sample sequenced in a study of regulatory T cells in long-lasting Graves disease. The TCR beta library used iRepertoire HTBI primers with Arm-PCR amplification of CDR3. TCRdb re-called the multiplex PCR reads with MiXCR, one entry per CDR3 protein. The data contain a few hundred thousand distinct CDR3 sequences, about a quarter of them singletons. Sample time point: persistent/refractory GD, antithyroid drugs over 5 years with positive TRAb. Isolated PBMC RNA provided the starting material for the TCR library. The sample was peripheral blood mononuclear cells (PBMCs), taken when the disease was refractory, from a patient treated with antithyroid drugs. Receptor source: a female donor with Graves disease.

Details on this clonotype: An end of the junction differs from the germline gene, which may be a read error. The chain recombines TRBV6-1 with TRBJ2-7, with 10 bases lining up with TRBD2. This CDR3 has 14 amino acids. Germline CDR1 MNHNS, CDR2 SASEGT. The CDR3 loop reads CASREAGGPHEQYF. CDR3 DNA: TGTGCCAGCAGGGAAGCGGGAGGGCCTCACGAGCAGTACTTC.

This clonotype was recorded many times. This chain joins TRBV7-3 and TRBJ1-1; 10 bases are a match to TRBD1. This CDR3 is 13 amino acids long. Germline CDR1 and CDR2: SGHTA and FQGTGA. Losses at the gene ends were 8 bases for V and 5 bases for J; bases not matched to a gene: 5. The CDR3 nucleotides are TGTGCCAGCTGCCGGGACAGGGGAACTGAAGCTTTCTTT. Encoded protein: CASCRDRGTEAFF.

This clonotype was counted between two and nine times. DNA for the CDR3: TGTGCCAGCAGCGTTTCGATGAACACTGAAGCTTTCTTT. Translating it yields CASSVSMNTEAFF. The chain links TRBV7-9 to TRBJ1-1; no reliable D call. Germline V gene lookup returns CDR1 SEHNR and CDR2 FQNEAQ (reference sequence). CDR3 size: 13 residues. Trimming shortened V by 5 bases and J by 0 bases, and 7 bases separated the two germline ends. Full variable domain (remainder filled in from reference TRBV7-9 and TRBJ1-1): DTGVSQNPRHKITKRGQNVTFRCDPISEHNRLYWYRQTLGQGPEFLTYFQNEAQLEKSRLLSDRFSAERPKGSFSTLEIQRTEQGDSAMYLCASSVSMNTEAFFGQGTRLTVV.

The chain couples TRBV18 to TRBJ2-5; 7 nucleotides align to TRBD2. The ends lost 9 bases at V and 1 base at J; junction bases unmatched: 5. CDR1 and CDR2 (germline): KGHSH, LQKENI. The CDR3 has 13 residues. The CDR3 DNA reads as TGTGCCAGTAGACTAGCTATCCAAGAGACCCAGTACTTC. Translation: CASRLAIQETQYF.

The rearrangement links TRBV11-2 to TRBJ2-3; weak D call: TRBD2 (6 bases). Deletions cut 5 bases from V and 2 bases from J, with 17 bases between. This CDR3 has 16 amino acids. Per germline, CDR1 SGHAT and CDR2 FQNNGV. The DNA of the CDR3 is TGTGCCAGCAGCCCCGAACCGGGACTCTCCACAGATACGCAGTATTTT. It specifies CASSPEPGLSTDTQYF.

This clonotype was seen many times. V gene TRBV5-5 combines with J gene TRBJ2-5; D not certain. Per the germline V gene, CDR1 is SGHKS and CDR2 is YYEKEE (reference sequence). V was cut by 0 bases and J by 2 bases, with 8 bases left in between. The CDR3 contains 14 residues. The CDR3 is CASSLGAKQETQYF. CDR3 DNA: TGTGCCAGCAGCTTGGGTGCAAAACAAGAGACCCAGTACTTC.

This clonotype showed up many times. The chain links TRBV12-3 or TRBV12-4 to TRBJ2-2; D uncertain. CDR3 length: 15 residues. The germline V and J ends were trimmed by 1 base and 1 base, with 7 bases remaining between them. For the CDR3, the DNA is TGTGCCAGCAGTTTAGTCCCAGTGAACACCGGGGAGCTGTTTTTT. Translated: CASSLVPVNTGELFF.

This clonotype was seen a few times. This chain links TRBV7-9 with TRBJ2-3; possible D gene TRBD1, 6 bases. Deletions cut 2 bases from V and 5 bases from J, with 14 bases between. Germline V gene data show CDR1 as SEHNR and CDR2 as FQNEAQ (reference sequence). The CDR3 totals 15 residues. CDR3 nucleotide sequence: TGTGCCAGCAGCTTATTCCCAGGGGAGTTAGATACGCAGTATTTT. Residues: CASSLFPGELDTQYF.

CDR3 coding DNA: TGCAGTGCAACCGGGACGGAGAACTCCTACGAGCAGTACTTC. Its protein product is CSATGTENSYEQYF. The rearrangement joins TRBV20-1 to TRBJ2-7, with D perhaps given as TRBD1 or TRBD2 (5 bases each). Looked up from germline, CDR1 is DFQATT and CDR2 is SNEGSKA (reference sequence). The CDR3 runs to 14 residues. Trimming took 6 bases from V and 0 from J, leaving 15 bases between them.

In this sample, this clonotype turned up many times. J is TRBJ2-7 and V is TRBV12-3 or TRBV12-4; unclear D gene. The V end was cut by 3 bases, the J end by 3 bases, with 9 bases between. The CDR3 spans 13 residues. The chain's CDR3 is CASSFQEYYEQYF. CDR3 coding DNA: TGTGCCAGCAGTTTCCAGGAATACTACGAGCAGTACTTC.

The V call is TRBV20-1, the J call TRBJ2-7; no definite D call. CDR1 and CDR2 from the germline V gene are DFQATT and SNEGSKA (reference sequence). Trimming took off 0 bases at V and 3 bases at J, with 12 bases between the two ends. The CDR3 consists of 14 residues. The DNA for the CDR3 is TGCAGTGCTAGAGATCGACCAACCCACTACGAGCAGTACTTC. Translation: CSARDRPTHYEQYF.

Ten or more counts support this clonotype. The chain has TRBV2 and TRBJ2-7; D perhaps matches TRBD2 (6 bases). This CDR3 has 15 residues. Trimming left V 4 bases short and J 3 bases short, with 16 bases between. Germline CDR1 is SNHLY and CDR2 is FYNNEI. Written as DNA, the CDR3 is TGTGCCAGCAGTGTGTCCAGTCTAGCGAGCTACGAGCAGTACTTC. Translated, it gives CASSVSSLASYEQYF.

This clonotype was counted only a few times. V and J are TRBV29-1 and TRBJ2-7; 7 bases are shared with TRBD2. Germline values: CDR1 SQVTM, CDR2 ANQGSEA. This CDR3 has 15 residues. Trimming cost V 6 bases and J 0 bases; bases outside gene matches: 11. Written as DNA, the CDR3 is TGCAGCGTCCGGGGAGGGACGGCCAGCTCCTACGAGCAGTACTTC. This translates into CSVRGGTASSYEQYF.

The table lists this clonotype with many counts. The gene calls are TRBV28 and TRBJ2-5; 7 nucleotides align to TRBD1. V was clipped by 5 bases and J by 4 bases; unmatched bases: 13. Germline CDR1 reads MDHEN; CDR2 reads SYDVKM. This CDR3 contains 16 residues. CDR3 DNA: TGTGCCAGCAGTCCCGTGGCGGGCAGGGACAGAGAGACCCAGTACTTC. It is translated as CASSPVAGRDRETQYF.

This clonotype has more than one count but fewer than ten. The chain has TRBV6-2 or TRBV6-3 and TRBJ2-3, with 7 bases matching TRBD2. With 5 bases clipped from V and 4 bases from J, the junction kept 6 bases outside the gene matches. CDR1 is MNHEY, CDR2 SVGEGT, per germline. The CDR3 contains 14 residues. CDR3: CASSGGSGADTQYF. The CDR3 DNA reads as TGTGCCAGCAGTGGCGGGAGTGGTGCAGATACGCAGTATTTT.

V is TRBV28 and J is TRBJ2-7; TRBD2 agrees at 10 bases. The CDR3 sequence is 15 residues long. Germline lookup yields CDR1 MDHEN and CDR2 SYDVKM. V was pared by 4 bases and J by 4 bases, with 7 bases of the junction left unmatched. CDR3 DNA sequence: TGTGCCAGCAGTTGGTGGACTAGCGGTTATTACGAGCAGTACTTC. It specifies CASSWWTSGYYEQYF.

This chain joins TRBV7-9 and TRBJ1-5; D uncertain. This CDR3 spans 9 amino acids. The V end lost 5 bases, the J end lost 14 bases, and 7 bases lay between the germline ends. Germline V gene data show CDR1 as SEHNR and CDR2 as FQNEAQ (reference sequence). The CDR3 sequence: CASSQKKHF. CDR3 in DNA: TGTGCCAGCAGCCAGAAGAAGCATTTT.

This clonotype turned up a few times. J is TRBJ1-1 and V is TRBV18; perhaps TRBD1 as D (5 bases). Germline loops: CDR1 KGHSH, CDR2 LQKENI. V was pared by 2 bases and J by 1 base, with 14 bases between. This CDR3 comprises 16 residues. DNA for the CDR3: TGTGCCAGCTCACCAAAAGTAGGCGGACAGAACACTGAAGCTTTCTTT. It yields the protein CASSPKVGGQNTEAFF. Looking up the rest from reference TRBV18 and TRBJ1-1 gives the full variable domain: NAGVMQNPRHLVRRRGQEARLRCSPMKGHSHVYWYRQLPEEGLKFMVYLQKENIIDESGMPKERFSAEFPKEGPSILRIQQVVRGDSAAYFCASSPKVGGQNTEAFFGQGTRLTVV.

This chain joins TRBV5-4 and TRBJ1-2, with TRBD1 matching 9 bases. V was pared by 6 bases and J by 0 bases, with 6 bases of the junction left unmatched. Germline CDR1 and CDR2: SGHNT and YYREEE (reference sequence). CDR3 length: 15 amino acids. The CDR3 coding sequence is TGTGCCAGCAACCTTTGGGACAGGGCTAACTATGGCTACACCTTC. Translating gives CASNLWDRANYGYTF.

This clonotype was seen a few times. The chain couples TRBV5-1 to TRBJ1-1, with D hard to call. V lost 4 bases and J 2 bases, leaving 9 bases between the germline ends. The CDR3 consists of 13 residues. Germline V gives CDR1 SGHRS, CDR2 YFSETQ. In DNA form, the CDR3 reads TGCGCCAGCAGCACGGACGTTAACACTGAAGCTTTCTTT. Translated: CASSTDVNTEAFF.

This clonotype occurred many times. This chain uses TRBV15 with TRBJ2-5; 9 bases line up with TRBD2. Germline assignment: CDR1 LNHNV and CDR2 YYDKDF (reference sequence). This CDR3 region has 18 residues. The V gene end was trimmed by 3 bases and the J gene end by 6 bases; junction bases not matched to a gene: 17. The CDR3: CATSSPAPASGKHKTQYF. CDR3 nucleotide sequence: TGTGCCACCAGCAGCCCTGCCCCCGCTAGCGGGAAGCATAAGACCCAGTACTTC.

The chain carries TRBV6-1 and TRBJ2-5; D gene uncertain. Trimming stripped 6 bases from V and 5 bases from J, with 19 bases between. The CDR3 runs to 15 residues. Per the germline V gene, CDR1 is MNHNS and CDR2 is SASEGT. The CDR3 sequence is CASRALQVAQETQYF. CDR3 nucleotides: TGTGCCAGCAGAGCCCTGCAGGTGGCGCAGGAGACCCAGTACTTC.

The rearrangement joins TRBV5-6 to TRBJ2-7; D gene uncertain. The CDR3 sequence is 12 residues long. V was trimmed by 4 bases and J by 2 bases, leaving 7 bases between them. Germline V gene data show CDR1 as SGHDT and CDR2 as YYEEEE. The CDR3 region has the DNA TGTGCCAGCAGCACTGACCCCTACGAGCAGTACTTC. Residues: CASSTDPYEQYF.